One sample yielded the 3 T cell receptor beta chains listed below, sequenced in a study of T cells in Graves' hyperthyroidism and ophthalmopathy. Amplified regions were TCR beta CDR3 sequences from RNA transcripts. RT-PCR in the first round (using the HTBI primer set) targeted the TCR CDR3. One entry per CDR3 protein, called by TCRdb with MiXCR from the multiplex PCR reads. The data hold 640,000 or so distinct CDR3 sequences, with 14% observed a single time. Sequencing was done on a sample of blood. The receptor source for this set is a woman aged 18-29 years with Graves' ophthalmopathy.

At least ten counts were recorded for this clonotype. CDR3 nucleotides: TGTGCCAGCAGTCGCGGACTAGCGGGAGGGGAGCAGTACTTC. Its translation: CASSRGLAGGEQYF. V is TRBV6-1 and J is TRBJ2-7, with TRBD2 matching 15 bases. Per the germline V gene, CDR1 is MNHNS and CDR2 is SASEGT. CDR3 length equals 14 residues. V shed 5 bases and J 7 bases; nucleotides not matched to a gene: 3.

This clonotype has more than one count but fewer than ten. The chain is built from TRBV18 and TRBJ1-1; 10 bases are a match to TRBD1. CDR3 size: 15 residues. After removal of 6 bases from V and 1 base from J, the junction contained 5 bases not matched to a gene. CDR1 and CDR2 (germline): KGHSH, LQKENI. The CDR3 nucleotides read TGTGCCAGCTCGAAGACAGGGGGCACGAACACTGAAGCTTTCTTT. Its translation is CASSKTGGTNTEAFF.

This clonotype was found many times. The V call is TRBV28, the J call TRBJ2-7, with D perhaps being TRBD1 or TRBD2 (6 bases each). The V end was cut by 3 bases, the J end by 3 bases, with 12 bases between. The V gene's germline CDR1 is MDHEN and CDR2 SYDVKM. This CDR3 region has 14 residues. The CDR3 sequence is CASSLGGTGYEQYF. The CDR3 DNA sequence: TGTGCCAGCAGTTTGGGGGGCACGGGCTACGAGCAGTACTTC.